Following are 4 T cell receptor beta chains from one sample sequenced in a study of CD8+ T cells in alopecia areata. RNA extraction and reverse transcription yielded cDNA as sequencing template. TCRdb's table, derived via immunoSEQ multiplex PCR, lists solely in-frame clones and lacks some. The sample lists some 150,000 clones; roughly nine tenths were seen once. Treatment specified: oral pan-JAK inhibitor, 5-10 mg twice daily. This sample comprised CD8+ T cells sorted from blood, obtained at week 4, from a patient treated with tofacitinib. The receptors were gathered from a human donor with alopecia areata.

This rearrangement joins TRBV6-4 to TRBJ2-1, with 7 bases matching TRBD2. This CDR3 is built from 14 residues. The junction had 5 bases not matched to a gene; V was cut back by 0 bases and J by 9 bases. Germline CDR1 is MRHNA and CDR2 is SNTAGT. CDR3 amino acids: CASSDSPPSGEQFF. DNA for the CDR3: TGTGCCAGCAGTGACTCCCCTCCTAGCGGTGAGCAGTTCTTC.

The rearrangement uses TRBV14 and TRBJ1-2; D is uncertain. CDR3 length: 15 amino acids. Germline V lookup: CDR1 SGHDN, CDR2 FVKESK. V lost 5 bases to trimming and J lost 7 bases, with 20 bases between them. This CDR3 is CASSVGLWGFGGYTF. As DNA, the CDR3 is TGTGCCAGCAGCGTCGGATTGTGGGGTTTCGGTGGCTACACCTTC.

This chain uses TRBV5-4 with TRBJ2-3, with D perhaps TRBD1 or TRBD2 (5 bases each). CDR3 length: 16 residues. CDR1 is SGHNT, CDR2 YYREEE, per germline (reference sequence). V gave up 0 bases and J gave up 6 bases, with 17 bases separating them. The CDR3 DNA sequence: TGTGCCAGCAGCTTGGGGGGACCTCTATACTCGGATACGCAGTATTTT. It yields the protein CASSLGGPLYSDTQYF.

The chain carries TRBV5-6 and TRBJ2-1; D might be TRBD1 (5 bases). The V and J ends lost 2 bases and 7 bases respectively, with 16 bases between them. The CDR3 is made up of 15 amino acids. From germline, CDR1 is SGHDT and CDR2 YYEEEE. The CDR3 bases are TGTGCCAGCAGCTTAGTACAGGCCCTGGGGAATGAGCAGTTCTTC. Its protein is CASSLVQALGNEQFF. Variable domain in full (rest from reference TRBV5-6 and TRBJ2-1): DAGVTQSPTHLIKTRGQQVTLRCSPKSGHDTVSWYQQALGQGPQFIFQYYEEEERQRGNFPDRFSGHQFPNYSSELNVNALLLGDSALYLCASSLVQALGNEQFFGPGTRLTVL.